Following are 16 T cell receptor beta chains from one sample sequenced in a study of PD-1 blockade in classical Hodgkin lymphoma. This table comes from immunoSEQ multiplex PCR, and its TCRdb copy is limited to in-frame clones, with some not included. This table holds under 30,000 clones, about 86% found once. Time point given: cycle 4 day 1 (C4D1), after more than five weeks of nivolumab. Following autologous stem cell transplantation, relapse occurred in every patient, and exposure to brentuximab vedotin varied. Sequences were derived from peripheral blood mononuclear cells (PBMCs), sampled before the fourth cycle of nivolumab. These receptors were obtained from a human donor with classical Hodgkin lymphoma.

The gene calls are TRBV11-2 and TRBJ2-1; 9 bases agree with TRBD1. This CDR3 comprises 14 residues. V was clipped by 10 bases and J by 4 bases; unmatched bases: 8. The germline CDR1 and CDR2 sequences are SGHAT and FQNNGV. Here the CDR3 DNA reads TGTGCCATCGCCAGGACAGGGGAGTACAATGAGCAGTTCTTC. As protein: CAIARTGEYNEQFF.

This rearrangement joins TRBV2 to TRBJ1-5, with no clear D. This CDR3 has 13 amino acids. V was clipped by 8 bases and J by 7 bases, with 15 bases between them. Germline assignment: CDR1 SNHLY and CDR2 FYNNEI. CDR3 in DNA: TGTGCCAGCGAGGGAGGAGGAGGGCAGCCCCAGCATTTT. It yields the protein CASEGGGGQPQHF. Together with reference TRBV2 and TRBJ1-5, the CDR3 gives the full variable domain: EPEVTQTPSHQVTQMGQEVILRCVPISNHLYFYWYRQILGQKVEFLVSFYNNEISEKSEIFDDQFSVERPDGSNFTLKIRSTKLEDSAMYFCASEGGGGQPQHFGDGTRLSIL.

V usage is TRBV19 and J usage is TRBJ1-1, with 12 bases that match TRBD1. Germline values: CDR1 LNHDA, CDR2 SQIVND (reference sequence). V was clipped by 5 bases and J by 7 bases; unmatched bases: 5. This CDR3 is 14 amino acids long. In DNA, the CDR3 is TGTGCCAGTAGTTGGGGACAGGGGGCCTTTGAAGCTTTCTTT. It codes for CASSWGQGAFEAFF.

The chain is built from TRBV18 and TRBJ1-1; tentative D call: TRBD1 (5 bases). From germline, CDR1 is KGHSH and CDR2 LQKENI. V gave up 4 bases and J gave up 3 bases, with 9 bases separating them. CDR3 length: 13 residues. CDR3 in DNA: TGTGCCAGCTCACAAGGACACCACACTGAAGCTTTCTTT. Its translation: CASSQGHHTEAFF.

The V and J genes are TRBV9 and TRBJ2-1, with TRBD2 identical over 14 bases. This CDR3 contains 17 residues. J lost 8 bases, V lost 0 bases, and 7 bases had no gene match. CDR1 and CDR2 from the germline V gene are SGDLS and YYNGEE. The CDR3 here is CASSVDPGTSGSYEQFF. CDR3 DNA: TGTGCCAGCAGCGTAGACCCCGGGACTAGCGGGAGCTATGAGCAGTTCTTC.

The chain recombines TRBV28 with TRBJ1-4; no definite D call. Germline CDR1 MDHEN, CDR2 SYDVKM. Trimming took off 5 bases at V and 2 bases at J, with 9 bases between the two ends. CDR3 length equals 14 residues. The CDR3 DNA is TGTGCCAGCAGTCCCCGTTGGACTAATGAAAAACTGTTTTTT. Its translation is CASSPRWTNEKLFF.

This clone was counted a single time. The V and J genes are TRBV7-9 and TRBJ2-7; the D gene is possibly TRBD2 (5 bases). Trimming took 0 bases from V and 2 from J, leaving 11 bases between them. Germline lookup yields CDR1 SEHNR and CDR2 FQNEAQ (reference sequence). CDR3 length: 15 amino acids. Here the CDR3 reads CASSLAGLEAYEQYF. The CDR3 region has the DNA TGTGCCAGCAGCTTAGCGGGGTTGGAGGCCTACGAGCAGTACTTC.

The V call is TRBV7-7, the J call TRBJ2-5, with D possibly matching TRBD1 (5 bases). The CDR3 has 15 amino acids. Germline loops: CDR1 SSHAT, CDR2 FNYEAQ (reference sequence). Trimming stripped 5 bases from V and 2 bases from J, with 15 bases between. The CDR3 bases are TGTGCCAGCAGCCCGCCTGGGGCAGGTCAAGAGACCCAGTACTTC. It encodes CASSPPGAGQETQYF. Based on the CDR3 plus reference TRBV7-7 and TRBJ2-5, the full variable domain is GAGVSQSPRYKVTKRGQDVTLRCDPISSHATLYWYQQALGQGPEFLTYFNYEAQPDKSGLPSDRFSAERPEGSISTLTIQRTEQRDSAMYRCASSPPGAGQETQYFGPGTRLLVL.

J is TRBJ1-2 and V is TRBV6-5; D is perhaps TRBD1 (6 bases). This CDR3 region has 16 residues. The V gene lost 0 bases and the J gene lost 0 bases, with 11 bases spanning the gap. Germline-derived CDR1 and CDR2 are MNHEY and SVGAGI. The CDR3 sequence is CASSYSKRTANYGYTF. DNA of the CDR3: TGTGCCAGCAGTTACTCGAAACGGACAGCTAACTATGGCTACACCTTC.

This clone was seen just once. The chain has TRBV9 and TRBJ1-4, with D perhaps TRBD1 (6 bases). The CDR3 sequence is 16 residues long. The germline CDR1 and CDR2 sequences are SGDLS and YYNGEE. Trimming stripped 2 bases from V and 4 bases from J, with 15 bases between. The CDR3 loop reads CASSVGRGRLNEKLFF. The CDR3 DNA is TGTGCCAGCAGCGTCGGGAGGGGGAGGCTTAATGAAAAACTGTTTTTT. The whole variable domain, filled in from reference TRBV9 and TRBJ1-4, reads DSGVTQTPKHLITATGQRVTLRCSPRSGDLSVYWYQQSLDQGLQFLIQYYNGEERAKGNILERFSAQQFPDLHSELNLSSLELGDSALYFCASSVGRGRLNEKLFFGSGTQLSVL.

This clone ranks as medium-sized (0.01 to 0.1%). The V and J genes are TRBV5-1 and TRBJ2-7; D possibly corresponds to TRBD1 (6 bases). V shed 0 bases and J shed 0 bases, with 13 bases lying between them. The CDR3 covers 16 residues. The germline CDR1 and CDR2 sequences are SGHRS and YFSETQ. The CDR3 region is CASSLGGRGSSYEQYF. In DNA form, the CDR3 reads TGCGCCAGCAGCTTGGGAGGCAGGGGTAGCTCCTACGAGCAGTACTTC.

This chain links TRBV19 with TRBJ1-1; D is undetermined. The V and J ends lost 8 bases and 0 bases respectively, with 13 bases between them. Germline V CDR1 and CDR2: LNHDA, SQIVND (reference sequence). CDR3 length equals 14 residues. Here the CDR3 reads CASGEAVLNTEAFF. For the CDR3, the DNA is TGTGCCAGTGGGGAGGCAGTCTTGAACACTGAAGCTTTCTTT.

This chain links TRBV29-1 with TRBJ1-1; TRBD1 agrees at 11 bases. The CDR3 is 14 residues long. V was pared by 7 bases and J by 5 bases, with 9 bases of the junction left unmatched. Germline V gives CDR1 SQVTM, CDR2 ANQGSEA. The CDR3 DNA reads as TGCAGCGCCCAGGTAGGGACAGGGGGGACTGAAGCTTTCTTT. Translation gives CSAQVGTGGTEAFF.

This clone occurred a few times. The CDR3 protein is CASLTEDYGYTF. CDR3 sequence (DNA): TGTGCCAGCCTAACAGAAGATTATGGCTACACCTTC. The rearrangement joins TRBV19 to TRBJ1-2; unclear D gene. CDR3 length equals 12 residues. CDR1 is LNHDA, CDR2 SQIVND, per germline (reference sequence). Trimming removed 9 bases at V and 5 bases at J, with 13 bases between. Looking up the rest from reference TRBV19 and TRBJ1-2 gives the full variable domain: DGGITQSPKYLFRKEGQNVTLSCEQNLNHDAMYWYRQDPGQGLRLIYYSQIVNDFQKGDIAEGYSVSREKKESFPLTVTSAQKNPTAFYLCASLTEDYGYTFGSGTRLTVV.

This clone was seen only once. This rearrangement joins TRBV7-9 to TRBJ2-5; 8 positions agree with TRBD2. This CDR3 region has 16 residues. Germline assignment: CDR1 SEHNR and CDR2 FQNEAQ (reference sequence). Unmatched junction bases numbered 6, after V lost 1 base and J lost 2 bases. This chain's CDR3 is CASSLVGGRTQETQYF. For the CDR3, the DNA is TGTGCCAGCAGCTTAGTTGGCGGGAGGACACAAGAGACCCAGTACTTC.

The CDR3 region is CASSLGQGNQPQHF. The CDR3 nucleotides read TGTGCCAGCAGCTTAGGACAGGGTAATCAGCCCCAGCATTTT. The V and J genes are TRBV11-2 and TRBJ1-5; 7 positions match TRBD1. With V trimmed by 1 base and J by 4 bases, 1 base remained unmatched. This CDR3 contains 14 residues. CDR1 is SGHAT, CDR2 FQNNGV, per germline.